These 27 T cell receptor beta chains were all obtained from the same sample, sequenced in a study of blood T cell repertoires in COVID-19. Profiled with immunoSEQ multiplex PCR; TCRdb holds only in-frame clones, not every one. Of about 130,000 clones in the sample, about 70% were seen once. Sequenced input: peripheral blood. These receptors originate from a man aged 55-75 years with acute or convalescent COVID-19.

The chain carries TRBV4-1 and TRBJ2-3; 7 positions agree with TRBD1. Germline trimming cut 5 bases from V and 0 bases from J; bases unmatched to any gene: 8. CDR1 MGHRA and CDR2 YSYEKL come from the germline V gene. This CDR3 contains 16 residues. The DNA for the CDR3 is TGCGCCAGCAGCGCACAGGGACAGCCTAGCACAGATACGCAGTATTTT. Protein product: CASSAQGQPSTDTQYF.

This chain joins TRBV2 and TRBJ2-3, with 9 bases fitting TRBD2. The CDR3 length is 16 residues. CDR1 and CDR2 (germline): SNHLY, FYNNEI. Germline trimming cut 5 bases from V and 7 bases from J; bases unmatched to any gene: 13. Here the CDR3 reads CASSSPTSGSVNTQYF. The CDR3, as DNA: TGTGCCAGCAGTAGCCCTACTAGCGGGTCGGTGAATACGCAGTATTTT.

V is TRBV5-4 and J is TRBJ2-3, with TRBD2 matching over 7 bases. This CDR3 spans 15 amino acids. Germline V CDR1 and CDR2: SGHNT, YYREEE (reference sequence). V shed 3 bases, J shed 4 bases, and the junction held 8 bases outside the gene matches. CDR3 sequence reads: CASSSAGRLADTQYF. The CDR3 nucleotides are TGTGCCAGCAGCTCAGCGGGGAGACTTGCAGATACGCAGTATTTT.

The rearrangement uses TRBV6-5 and TRBJ2-5, with 7 bases lining up with TRBD1. J gave up 4 bases and V 3 bases, and 5 bases lay outside the gene matches. Germline assignment: CDR1 MNHEY and CDR2 SVGAGI. The CDR3 contains 14 residues. The CDR3 sequence: CASSYRGGAETQYF. The CDR3 DNA reads as TGTGCCAGCAGTTATAGAGGGGGCGCAGAGACCCAGTACTTC.

CDR3 region: CAWSEDNRSGYTF. The CDR3 DNA reads as TGTGCCTGGAGCGAAGATAACAGATCTGGCTACACCTTC. This rearrangement joins TRBV30 to TRBJ1-2, with D hard to call. V lost 3 bases to trimming and J lost 7 bases, with 15 bases between them. The CDR3 sequence is 13 residues long. The germline gives CDR1 GTSNPN, CDR2 SVGIG (reference sequence).

The chain carries TRBV27 and TRBJ1-6; the match to TRBD1 covers 7 bases. This CDR3 region has 16 residues. J lost 1 base, V lost 7 bases, and 7 bases had no gene match. Germline V lookup: CDR1 MNHEY, CDR2 SMNVEV (reference sequence). The CDR3: CASTKGAFSYNSPLHF. The CDR3 bases are TGTGCCAGCACCAAGGGGGCTTTTTCCTATAATTCACCCCTCCACTTT.

The chain links TRBV27 to TRBJ2-1; weak D call: TRBD2 (6 bases). V shed 6 bases and J shed 1 base, with 10 bases lying between them. Germline CDR1 and CDR2: MNHEY and SMNVEV (reference sequence). The CDR3 has 14 amino acids. CDR3 protein: CASRWRESYNEQFF. The CDR3 DNA sequence: TGTGCCAGCAGATGGCGGGAATCCTACAATGAGCAGTTCTTC.

The gene calls are TRBV5-1 and TRBJ2-7; TRBD2 matches 12 bases. V shed 4 bases, J shed 7 bases, and the junction held 12 bases outside the gene matches. This CDR3 is built from 16 residues. Per the germline V gene, CDR1 is SGHRS and CDR2 is YFSETQ. CDR3 residues: CASSPRLAGAPGEQYF. In DNA, the CDR3 is TGCGCCAGCAGCCCGCGACTAGCGGGGGCCCCCGGGGAGCAGTACTTC.

This chain joins TRBV4-1 and TRBJ2-3; tentative D call: TRBD2 (5 bases). Germline V gene data show CDR1 as MGHRA and CDR2 as YSYEKL. The CDR3 totals 13 residues. V was shortened by 3 bases and J by 7 bases, with 11 bases between the two germline ends. This CDR3 is CASSQNPSYTQYF. The DNA for the CDR3 is TGCGCCAGCAGCCAGAACCCTAGCTATACGCAGTATTTT.

The CDR3 region has the DNA TGTGCCAGCAGCTTAGCGAGCCAAGGGAGCTATGGCTACACCTTC. It yields the protein CASSLASQGSYGYTF. The chain has TRBV7-2 and TRBJ1-2; no clear D gene. The CDR3 loop spans 15 amino acids. Trimming pared 0 bases from V and 4 bases from J, leaving 12 bases between. The V gene's germline CDR1 is SGHTA and CDR2 FQGNSA.

This chain connects TRBV18 to TRBJ1-1; no definite D call. From germline, CDR1 is KGHSH and CDR2 LQKENI. CDR3 size: 14 residues. V was clipped by 4 bases and J by 1 base, with 10 bases between them. CDR3 sequence reads: CASSLYRSNTEAFF. DNA for the CDR3: TGTGCCAGCTCACTTTACAGATCGAACACTGAAGCTTTCTTT.

In DNA form, the CDR3 reads TGTGCCAGCAGCCAAGGGCCACAGCAAGAGACCCAGTACTTC. This sequence encodes CASSQGPQQETQYF. V is TRBV3-1 (or the pseudogene TRBV3-2) and J is TRBJ2-5; unclear D gene. The CDR3 covers 14 residues. The V gene lost 1 base and the J gene lost 2 bases, with 8 bases spanning the gap. Germline CDR1 is LGHDT and CDR2 is YNNKEL (reference sequence).

The genes are TRBV5-6 and TRBJ2-5; unclear D gene. CDR1 SGHDT and CDR2 YYEEEE come from the germline V gene. There are 14 residues in the CDR3. Trimming took off 5 bases at V and 1 base at J, with 12 bases between the two ends. CDR3: CASSPMGAQETQYF. Here the CDR3 DNA reads TGTGCCAGCAGTCCAATGGGCGCCCAAGAGACCCAGTACTTC.

In its sample, this clone was seen a few times. The V call is TRBV2, the J call TRBJ2-5; 7 bases fit TRBD1. Germline V gene sequence: CDR1 SNHLY, CDR2 FYNNEI. The junction had 11 bases not matched to a gene; V was cut back by 7 bases and J by 9 bases. The CDR3 has 13 residues. The chain's CDR3 is CASNRQGRVAQYF. CDR3 sequence (DNA): TGTGCCAGCAACCGACAGGGAAGAGTGGCCCAGTACTTC.

V is TRBV11-2 and J is TRBJ1-4, with D perhaps TRBD1 (5 bases). CDR3 length equals 15 residues. The germline V and J ends were trimmed by 4 bases and 0 bases, with 9 bases remaining between them. Germline lookup yields CDR1 SGHAT and CDR2 FQNNGV. CDR3 sequence (DNA): TGTGCCAGCAGCTCGCAGGGTGCAACTAATGAAAAACTGTTTTTT. As protein: CASSSQGATNEKLFF.

The J gene is TRBJ2-2, the V gene TRBV9; no clear D. The CDR3 length is 13 residues. Germline V gene data show CDR1 as SGDLS and CDR2 as YYNGEE. V lost 1 base and J lost 3, with 4 bases in between. CDR3 DNA sequence: TGTGCCAGCAGCGTATATGACACCGGGGAGCTGTTTTTT. The encoded protein is CASSVYDTGELFF.

J is TRBJ1-1 and V is TRBV2, with 10 bases fitting TRBD1. With 7 bases clipped from V and 4 bases from J, the junction kept 6 bases outside the gene matches. Per germline, CDR1 SNHLY and CDR2 FYNNEI. This CDR3 region has 14 residues. The CDR3 bases are TGTGCCAGCACTAGGGACAGGGGTATCACTGAAGCTTTCTTT. Its protein product is CASTRDRGITEAFF.

The chain is built from TRBV18 and TRBJ2-4, with D tentatively TRBD1 (6 bases). The V gene lost 2 bases and the J gene lost 6 bases, with 11 bases spanning the gap. Looked up from germline, CDR1 is KGHSH and CDR2 is LQKENI. CDR3 size: 14 residues. DNA for the CDR3: TGTGCCAGCTCACCAGATACAGGGAGAAACATTCAGTACTTC. This encodes CASSPDTGRNIQYF.

This chain connects TRBV18 to TRBJ2-7; perhaps TRBD2 as D (5 bases). CDR1 is KGHSH, CDR2 LQKENI, per germline. This CDR3 is built from 14 residues. V lost 3 bases and J lost 3, with 12 bases in between. The CDR3 nucleotides read TGTGCCAGCTCACCGATTCGGGGTAACTACGAGCAGTACTTC. It is translated as CASSPIRGNYEQYF. Using reference TRBV18 and TRBJ2-7 for the parts outside the CDR3, the full variable domain is NAGVMQNPRHLVRRRGQEARLRCSPMKGHSHVYWYRQLPEEGLKFMVYLQKENIIDESGMPKERFSAEFPKEGPSILRIQQVVRGDSAAYFCASSPIRGNYEQYFGPGTRLTVT.

This clone came up once. The chain links TRBV12-3 or TRBV12-4 to TRBJ1-1; TRBD1 might be the D (5 bases). Trimming took off 6 bases at V and 0 bases at J, with 8 bases between the two ends. The CDR3 has 13 amino acids. In nucleotides, the CDR3 is TGTGCCAGCAGGGGACTGGTGAACACTGAAGCTTTCTTT. This encodes CASRGLVNTEAFF.

The V call is TRBV27, the J call TRBJ2-7, with TRBD1 matching 9 bases. Germline CDR1 is MNHEY and CDR2 is SMNVEV (reference sequence). The CDR3 consists of 15 residues. The trim removed 7 bases at V and 3 bases at J, leaving 10 bases unmatched. CDR3 sequence: CASTKTTGGHYEQYF. Written as DNA, the CDR3 is TGTGCCAGCACAAAGACGACAGGGGGGCACTACGAGCAGTACTTC.

This clone was recorded a few times. This chain links TRBV27 with TRBJ1-1; D gene ambiguous. The length of the CDR3 is 15 residues. Germline V gene data show CDR1 as MNHEY and CDR2 as SMNVEV (reference sequence). Trimming removed 7 bases from V and 3 bases from J, with 18 bases in between. CDR3 DNA sequence: TGTGCCAGCATCCCCAGGCGGGCGGCGGACACTGAAGCTTTCTTT. This sequence encodes CASIPRRAADTEAFF.

This chain's CDR3 is CASSLEAGGFFNEQFF. The CDR3 DNA reads as TGCGCCAGCAGCCTGGAAGCGGGGGGGTTCTTCAATGAGCAGTTCTTC. The chain links TRBV5-1 to TRBJ2-1; 10 bases agree with TRBD2. Germline V gene data show CDR1 as SGHRS and CDR2 as YFSETQ. The CDR3 runs 16 residues. Trimming took 4 bases from V and 6 from J; bases not matched to a gene: 10.

The V and J genes are TRBV12-3 or TRBV12-4 and TRBJ2-7; no definite D call. V gave up 6 bases and J gave up 0 bases, with 9 bases separating them. This CDR3 comprises 13 residues. The CDR3 sequence: CASRPGPSYEQYF. For the CDR3, the DNA is TGTGCCAGCAGGCCAGGTCCCTCCTACGAGCAGTACTTC.

This rearrangement joins TRBV24-1 to TRBJ1-2, with 11 bases lining up with TRBD1. This CDR3 contains 16 residues. Germline assignment: CDR1 KGHDR and CDR2 SFDVKD. The V gene end was trimmed by 3 bases and the J gene end by 2 bases; junction bases not matched to a gene: 4. CDR3 sequence (DNA): TGTGCCACCAGTGATCCTGGACAGGGGGCGAACTATGGCTACACCTTC. Its protein is CATSDPGQGANYGYTF.

V and J are TRBV5-1 and TRBJ2-2; D is unclear. The ends were cut back, 7 bases at V and 3 bases at J, with 10 bases in the middle. This CDR3 has 13 amino acids. From germline, CDR1 is SGHRS and CDR2 YFSETQ. This chain's CDR3 is CASSHGDTGELFF. CDR3 coding DNA: TGCGCCAGCTCCCATGGAGACACCGGGGAGCTGTTTTTT.

This chain links TRBV5-6 with TRBJ2-3, with D possibly being TRBD2 (5 bases). The CDR3 has 15 amino acids. V was clipped by 1 base and J by 4 bases, with 13 bases between them. Germline V lookup: CDR1 SGHDT, CDR2 YYEEEE. CDR3 residues: CASSLMVGVADTQYF. Written as DNA, the CDR3 is TGTGCCAGCAGCTTGATGGTCGGGGTAGCAGATACGCAGTATTTT.